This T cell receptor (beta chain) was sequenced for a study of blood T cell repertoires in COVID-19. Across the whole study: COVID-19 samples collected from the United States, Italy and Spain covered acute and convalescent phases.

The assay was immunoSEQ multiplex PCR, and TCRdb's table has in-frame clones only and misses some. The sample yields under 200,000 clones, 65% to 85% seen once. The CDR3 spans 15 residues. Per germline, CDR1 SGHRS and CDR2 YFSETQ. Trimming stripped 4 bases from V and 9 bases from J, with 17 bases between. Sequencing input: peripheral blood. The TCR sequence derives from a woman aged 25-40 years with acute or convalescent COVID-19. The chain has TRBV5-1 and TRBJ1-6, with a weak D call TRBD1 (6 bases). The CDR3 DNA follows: TGCGCCAGCAGCCGCAATCAGGGGAATGCTTCACCCCTCCACTTT. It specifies CASSRNQGNASPLHF.